This TCR beta chain emerged from a study of blood T cell repertoires in COVID-19. At the level of the study: The origin of the acute and convalescent COVID-19 samples was the United States, Italy and Spain.

Clones were sequenced by immunoSEQ multiplex PCR, and TCRdb holds only the in-frame ones, with some missing. Of some 130,000 clones in the sample, roughly 91% are singletons; the top ten hold about 4.5%. Trimming stripped 9 bases from V and 0 bases from J, with 13 bases between. Germline CDR1 reads MRHNA; CDR2 reads SNTAGT. The CDR3 length is 14 residues. V and J are TRBV6-4 and TRBJ2-3; the D gene is possibly TRBD2 (6 bases). The TCR was taken from a man aged 60 to 75 with COVID-19, enrolled during active disease. Sequenced input: peripheral blood. The CDR3, as DNA: TGTGCCAGTCAGGAGGGGCCCAGCACAGATACGCAGTATTTT. It specifies CASQEGPSTDTQYF.